This T cell receptor (beta chain) was retrieved from a study of blood T cell repertoires in COVID-19. The overall study: T cells, B-cell-depleted T cells, or PBMCs provided the cDNA or gDNA that served as material.

Per germline, CDR1 MDHEN and CDR2 SYDVKM. The CDR3 loop spans 14 amino acids. V trimming: 8 bases; J trimming: 10 bases; junction bases outside the gene matches: 8. Using immunoSEQ multiplex PCR, the repertoire was profiled, and TCRdb retains in-frame clones only, with some absent. This table holds fewer than 150,000 clones, around 87% found once. This chain connects TRBV28 to TRBJ1-6; TRBD1 aligns across 10 bases. This sequence originates from a human donor in a cohort sampled during active COVID-19. Sequenced input: peripheral blood. The CDR3 spells CASLKGQGPSPLHF. Here the CDR3 DNA reads TGTGCCAGCTTGAAGGGACAGGGGCCCTCACCCCTCCACTTT.